The T cell receptor beta chain under discussion was sequenced for a study of blood T cells in healthy people across ages. Across the study: Every two T cells gave about one barcoded beta molecule via template switching.

The CDR3 totals 15 residues. Germline-derived CDR1 and CDR2 are MNHNS and SASEGT. Each donor gave around 9.6 milliliters of peripheral blood. Total RNA amounts of at least 6 micrograms were extracted per sample. Sample-barcoded 5' priming and a J-beta primer mix drove a second PCR of about 6 to 12 cycles. Every individual sample yielded 3 million or more paired-end reads (each containing CDR3). TCRdb called the 5' RACE reads again in MiXCR, with one record for every CDR3 protein. The data contain 600,000 to 850,000 distinct CDR3 sequences, roughly 25% of them singletons. The same data also went into a second study, on T cells of mothers and their children.

The chain joins TRBV6-1 to TRBJ2-1, with 9 bases matching TRBD1. Gene TRBJ2-7 matches the end of the DNA better, so the J call may be wrong. This TCR derives from a boy between 10 and 17 years old in good health. The sample taken for sequencing was blood. The CDR3 bases are TGTGCCAGCAGACCCTCAGGGGACAGGGCCTACGAGCAGTACTTC. Translation gives CASRPSGDRAYEQYF.